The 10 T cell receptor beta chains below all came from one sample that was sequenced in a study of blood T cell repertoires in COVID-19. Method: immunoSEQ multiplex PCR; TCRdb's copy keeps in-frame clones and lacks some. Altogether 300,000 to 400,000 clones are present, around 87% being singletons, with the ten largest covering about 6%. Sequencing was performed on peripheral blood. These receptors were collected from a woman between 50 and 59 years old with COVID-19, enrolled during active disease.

The CDR3 reads CASRRHDLYQETQYF. In DNA form, the CDR3 reads TGTGCCAGCAGACGTCACGACTTATACCAAGAGACCCAGTACTTC. This chain links TRBV2 with TRBJ2-5; D is ambiguous. The CDR3 covers 15 residues. The V and J ends lost 6 bases and 0 bases respectively, with 14 bases between them. Germline CDR1 reads SNHLY; CDR2 reads FYNNEI.

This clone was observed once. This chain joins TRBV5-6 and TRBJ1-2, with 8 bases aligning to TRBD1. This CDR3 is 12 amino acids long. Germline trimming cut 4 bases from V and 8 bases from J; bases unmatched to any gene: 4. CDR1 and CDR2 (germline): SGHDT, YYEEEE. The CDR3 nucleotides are TGTGCCAGCAGCCGGGCAGGGGGCGGCTACACCTTC. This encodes CASSRAGGGYTF.

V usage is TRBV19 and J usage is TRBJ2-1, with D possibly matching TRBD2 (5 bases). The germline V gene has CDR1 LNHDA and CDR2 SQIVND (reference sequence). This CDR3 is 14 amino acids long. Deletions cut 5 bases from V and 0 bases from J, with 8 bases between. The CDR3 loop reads CASSHRGSYNEQFF. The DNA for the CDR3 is TGTGCCAGTAGTCATCGGGGCTCCTACAATGAGCAGTTCTTC.

In DNA form, the CDR3 reads TGTGCCAGCAGCCCCGGACAGACCTATGGCTACACCTTC. This gives the protein CASSPGQTYGYTF. The chain combines TRBV7-2 with TRBJ1-2; possible D gene TRBD1, 6 bases. The CDR3 covers 13 residues. The V gene's germline CDR1 is SGHTA and CDR2 FQGNSA. V shed 5 bases and J shed 4 bases, with 11 bases lying between them.

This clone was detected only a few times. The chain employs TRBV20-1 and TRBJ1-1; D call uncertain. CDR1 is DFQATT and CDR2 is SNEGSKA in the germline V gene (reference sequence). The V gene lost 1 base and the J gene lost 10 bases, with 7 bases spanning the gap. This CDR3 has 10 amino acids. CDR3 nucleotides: TGCAGTGCTAGAGTGGGGAGAGCTTTCTTT. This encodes CSARVGRAFF.

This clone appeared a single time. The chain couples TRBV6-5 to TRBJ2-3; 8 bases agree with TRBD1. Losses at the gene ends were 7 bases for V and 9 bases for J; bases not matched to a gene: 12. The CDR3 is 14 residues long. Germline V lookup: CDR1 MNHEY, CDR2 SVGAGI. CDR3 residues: CASTRGRSPITQYF. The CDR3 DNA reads TGTGCCAGCACCAGGGGGCGGAGCCCGATAACGCAGTATTTT.

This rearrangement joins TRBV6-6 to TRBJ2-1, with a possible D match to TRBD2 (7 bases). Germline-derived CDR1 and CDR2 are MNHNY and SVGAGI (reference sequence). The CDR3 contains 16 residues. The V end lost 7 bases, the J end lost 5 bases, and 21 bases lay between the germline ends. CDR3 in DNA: TGTGCCAGCACTTCCGACCGGGCGGGGGCTAACAATGAGCAGTTCTTC. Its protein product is CASTSDRAGANNEQFF.

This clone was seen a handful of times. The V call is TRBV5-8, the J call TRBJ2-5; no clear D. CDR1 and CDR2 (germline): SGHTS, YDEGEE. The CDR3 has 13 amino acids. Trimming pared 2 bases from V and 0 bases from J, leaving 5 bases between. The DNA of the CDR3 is TGTGCCAGCAGCTTTCAGAACCAAGAGACCCAGTACTTC. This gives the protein CASSFQNQETQYF.

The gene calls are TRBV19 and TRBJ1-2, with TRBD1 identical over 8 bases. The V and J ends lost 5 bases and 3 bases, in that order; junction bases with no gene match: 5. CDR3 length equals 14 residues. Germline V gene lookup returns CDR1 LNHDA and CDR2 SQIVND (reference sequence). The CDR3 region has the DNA TGTGCCAGTAGTTCTGCAGGGGGCGACTATGGCTACACCTTC. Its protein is CASSSAGGDYGYTF.

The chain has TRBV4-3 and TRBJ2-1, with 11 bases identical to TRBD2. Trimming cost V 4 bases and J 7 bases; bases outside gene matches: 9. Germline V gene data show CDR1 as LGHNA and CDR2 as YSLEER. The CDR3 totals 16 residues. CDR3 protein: CASSRGTSGPRNEQFF. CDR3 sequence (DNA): TGCGCCAGCAGCCGAGGGACTAGCGGCCCTCGGAATGAGCAGTTCTTC.